The rows below give T cell receptor beta chains drawn from one sample of a study of glioma-infiltrating T cells. TCRdb re-called the multiplex PCR reads through MiXCR, storing one row per CDR3 protein. The sample carries fewer than 250,000 distinct CDR3 sequences, about 31% recorded once. Material for sequencing was glioma tissue, nonneoplastic brain tissue, or PBMCs (not recorded which). All receptors derive from a human donor with low-grade glioma or glioblastoma, undergoing nonglioma brain surgery, or in good health (not recorded which). Each CDR3 is given with its conserved first and last residue. D genes are given only for firm matches. A row's size may be missing; if present it is once, few, many or a size class.

>TRBV27|NA|TRBJ2-5|NA
TGTGCCAGCCTTTACAGGGAAGAGACCCAGTACTTC
CASLYREETQYF
>TRBV19|many|TRBJ1-1|NA
TGTGCCAGTAAAGAAGCCCTTAACACTGAAGCTTTCTTT
CASKEALNTEAFF
>TRBV19|NA|TRBJ2-1|NA
TGTGCCACTTCCACGGGACTGCGGACCTACAATGAGCAGTTCTTC
CATSTGLRTYNEQFF
>TRBV20-1|many|TRBJ2-7|NA
TGCAGTGTCCAGACTAGGGGGAGGGCCTACGAGCAGTACTTC
CSVQTRGRAYEQYF
>TRBV14|NA|TRBJ1-2|NA
TGTGCCAGCAGCCTTTCGGCAAACTATGGCTACACCTTC
CASSLSANYGYTF
>TRBV4-3|NA|TRBJ1-4|TRBD1
TGCGCCAGCCGGACAGGAGATGCAACTAATGAAAAACTGTTTTTT
CASRTGDATNEKLFF
>TRBV20-1|NA|TRBJ1-2|NA
TGCAGTGGGGCCGGGACTAACTATGTCGACACCTTC
CSGAGTNYVDTF
>TRBV4-3|many|TRBJ2-1|TRBD2
TGCGCCAGCAGCACCGTAGCGGGGGAGTCCTACAATGAGCAGTTCTTC
CASSTVAGESYNEQFF
>TRBV7-3|NA|TRBJ2-7|NA
TGTGCCAGCAGCGCGGGGCCTGGTTACGAGCAGTACTTC
CASSAGPGYEQYF
>TRBV19|NA|TRBJ2-4|TRBD2
TGTGCCAGTAGTTACCTAGCGGAAAGCCGACTTCAGTACTTC
CASSYLAESRLQYF
>TRBV6-5|many|TRBJ2-7|NA
TGTGCCAGCAGTTACTCGAGCAGCTACGAGCAGTACTTC
CASSYSSSYEQYF
>TRBV18|many|TRBJ1-5|NA
TGTGCCAGCTCACCGAGTCAGTTAGGCAATCAGCCCCAGCATTTT
CASSPSQLGNQPQHF
>TRBV5-1|NA|TRBJ1-2|TRBD1
TGCGCCAGCAGCTCCAAAACCCGGACAGGGGTTTTTGGCTACACCTTC
CASSSKTRTGVFGYTF
>TRBV6-2/TRBV6-3|many|TRBJ2-7|NA
TGTGCCAGCAGCCCCCAAGGGCCCTACGAGCAGTACTTC
CASSPQGPYEQYF
>TRBV4-3|many|TRBJ1-5|NA
TGCGCCAGCAGCCAAGATCTCTACGGCAATCAGCCCCAGCATTTT
CASSQDLYGNQPQHF
>TRBV18|NA|TRBJ2-7|NA
TGTGCCAGCTCCCCCTCCTACGAGAAGTACTTC
CASSPSYEKYF
>TRBV20-1|many|TRBJ2-3|NA
TGCAGTGCCCCTGAGGGCCGGCGGGATACGCAGTATTTT
CSAPEGRRDTQYF
>TRBV6-2/TRBV6-3|many|TRBJ1-1|NA
TGTGCCAGCAGTTACGGGGGCACAGTGACTGAAGCTTTCTTT
CASSYGGTVTEAFF
>TRBV6-1|many|TRBJ2-3|TRBD1
TGTGCCAGCAGCAGGACCGGGACAGGCACAGATACGCAGTATTTT
CASSRTGTGTDTQYF
>TRBV20-1|NA|TRBJ2-2|NA
TGCAGTGCTAGTGGAAGGTCCCTCGGTCCCACGAACACCGGCGAGCTGTTTTTT
CSASGRSLGPTNTGELFF